Here is one TCR beta chain with its context. The CDR3 is made up of 13 amino acids. CDR1 is ENHRY and CDR2 is SYGVKD in the germline V gene. V was clipped by 6 bases and J by 8 bases; unmatched bases: 8. How the authors handled the data: It was from reference gene primer amplification that nucleated cell counts were estimated. Assay used: immunoSEQ multiplex PCR; TCRdb lists only in-frame clones, some missing. D and trimming were read from the DNA, whereas the V and J calls and clone size are those reported in that table. The sample contains about 250,000 clones, 80% to 90% of which appear only once. This entry comes from a study of blood T cell repertoires in COVID-19. Whole-study context: Italy, Spain and the United States were the sources of the convalescent and acute COVID-19 samples. PBMCs, B-cell-depleted T cells, or T cells provided the cDNA or gDNA that made up the material.

The receptor was derived from a man older than 75 with acute or convalescent COVID-19. The sequencing sample was made of peripheral blood. The chain links TRBV10-3 to TRBJ1-2; 8 positions agree with TRBD1. CDR3 in DNA: TGTGCCATCAGAGCGGACAGGGATGCGGGCTACACCTTC. It codes for CAIRADRDAGYTF.